Reported below is one T cell receptor (beta chain). Each patient relapsed following autologous stem cell transplantation, and prior brentuximab vedotin exposure differed. Classification of best responses gave complete response, partial response or progressive disease. This sample is part of a study of PD-1 blockade in classical Hodgkin lymphoma. At the level of the study: Patients got intravenous nivolumab 3 mg/kg every 2 weeks.

Sequencing used immunoSEQ multiplex PCR; TCRdb keeps in-frame clones, though not all of them. Altogether some 22,000 clones are present, about four fifths being singletons, with the ten largest covering roughly 15%. The input for sequencing was peripheral blood mononuclear cells (PBMCs), taken before the second cycle of nivolumab. The clonotype comes from a human donor with classical Hodgkin lymphoma.

The CDR3 spells CQKTSNYGYTF. Here the CDR3 DNA reads TGCCAAAAGACCTCAAACTATGGCTACACCTTC. This chain uses TRBV20-1 with TRBJ1-2; no definite D call. The CDR3 contains 11 residues. Germline CDR1 is DFQATT and CDR2 is SNEGSKA (reference sequence).